A single sample is the source of the 32 T cell receptor beta chains below, sequenced in a study of brain T cells in children with intractable seizures. Method: immunoSEQ multiplex PCR; TCRdb's copy keeps in-frame clones and lacks some. The table shows 70,000 to 85,000 clones, with under 95% occurring only once. Sequences were derived from peripheral blood, sampled at surgery. The receptors were gathered from a girl aged 2-10 years with Rasmussen encephalitis and intractable seizures.

As DNA, the CDR3 is TGTGCCAGCAGCTACGGGGGCGGGACCACCTATGGCTACACCTTC. Residues: CASSYGGGTTYGYTF. The chain carries TRBV7-2 and TRBJ1-2; D might be TRBD1 (6 bases). Germline-derived CDR1 and CDR2 are SGHTA and FQGNSA. Deletions cut 4 bases from V and 4 bases from J, with 16 bases between. This CDR3 comprises 15 residues. The variable domain in full, with the rest retrieved from reference TRBV7-2 and TRBJ1-2, is GAGVSQSPSNKVTEKGKDVELRCDPISGHTALYWYRQSLGQGLEFLIYFQGNSAPDKSGLPSDRFSAERTGGSVSTLTIQRTQQEDSAVYLCASSYGGGTTYGYTFGSGTRLTVV.

The chain has TRBV19 and TRBJ2-2; TRBD1 matches at 7 bases. CDR1 is LNHDA, CDR2 SQIVND, per germline (reference sequence). V shed 10 bases and J 5 bases; nucleotides not matched to a gene: 13. The CDR3 covers 15 residues. The CDR3 protein is CATYSYRGSTGELFF. The CDR3 DNA is TGTGCCACATACTCATACAGGGGCAGTACCGGGGAGCTGTTTTTT.

The rearrangement links TRBV30 to TRBJ1-4; D might be TRBD1 (6 bases). CDR3 size: 15 residues. With 2 bases removed from V and 8 bases from J, the gap between germline ends came to 18 bases. CDR1 is GTSNPN, CDR2 SVGIG, per germline (reference sequence). The CDR3 sequence is CAWSPGGGGGEKLFF. The CDR3 DNA sequence: TGTGCCTGGAGTCCCGGTGGCGGGGGCGGAGAAAAACTGTTTTTT.

This chain connects TRBV28 to TRBJ2-3; D perhaps matches TRBD1 (5 bases). The CDR3 totals 12 residues. V was shortened by 6 bases and J by 8 bases, with 12 bases between the two germline ends. Germline values: CDR1 MDHEN, CDR2 SYDVKM. The CDR3 loop is CASSLRRGTQYF. CDR3 sequence (DNA): TGTGCCAGCAGCTTAAGAAGGGGTACGCAGTATTTT.

The rearrangement uses TRBV29-1 and TRBJ2-7, with no clear D. With 7 bases removed from V and 0 bases from J, the gap between germline ends came to 13 bases. The germline CDR1 and CDR2 sequences are SQVTM and ANQGSEA. The CDR3 spans 13 residues. In DNA, the CDR3 is TGCAGCGCCCGCGGCCCGGGCTCCTACGAGCAGTACTTC. Translated: CSARGPGSYEQYF.

CDR3 sequence (DNA): TGTGCCAGCAGCCCTGGTGGCAGGGAGGTCACTGAAGCTTTCTTT. Translation: CASSPGGREVTEAFF. The genes are TRBV5-8 and TRBJ1-1, with D tentatively TRBD1 (5 bases). The CDR3 consists of 15 residues. Between the trimmed V and J ends, which lost 4 bases and 4 bases, there was a span of 17 bases. Per the germline V gene, CDR1 is SGHTS and CDR2 is YDEGEE.

The V call is TRBV9, the J call TRBJ2-7, with D perhaps TRBD2 (6 bases). Germline CDR1 and CDR2: SGDLS and YYNGEE. Trimming took 5 bases from V and 3 from J, leaving 6 bases between them. The CDR3 has 11 residues. The CDR3 region has the DNA TGTGCCAGCAGTAGCGGCTACGAGCAGTACTTC. It encodes CASSSGYEQYF.

The chain links TRBV24-1 to TRBJ1-5, with D uncertain. The germline CDR1 and CDR2 sequences are KGHDR and SFDVKD. The CDR3 covers 15 residues. Trimming took off 2 bases at V and 3 bases at J, with 10 bases between the two ends. CDR3 protein: CATSDYGNPNQPQHF. CDR3 bases: TGTGCCACCAGTGATTATGGGAACCCCAATCAGCCCCAGCATTTT.

The CDR3 region has the DNA TGTGCCAGCAGCCAAACGTACAATGAGCAGTTCTTC. Its protein product is CASSQTYNEQFF. The chain couples TRBV14 to TRBJ2-1; D is ambiguous. CDR1 and CDR2 from the germline V gene are SGHDN and FVKESK. This CDR3 has 12 residues. The V gene lost 2 bases and the J gene lost 4 bases, with 3 bases spanning the gap.

This chain connects TRBV29-1 to TRBJ2-7; 7 nucleotides agree with TRBD2. V lost 5 bases to trimming and J lost 3 bases; unmatched junction nucleotides: 4. Looked up from germline, CDR1 is SQVTM and CDR2 is ANQGSEA. This CDR3 spans 12 amino acids. In nucleotides, the CDR3 is TGCAGCGTTAGGACGGGGGGCTACGAGCAGTACTTC. Its translation is CSVRTGGYEQYF.

The chain uses TRBV13 and TRBJ2-1; 9 positions agree with TRBD2. The ends lost 6 bases at V and 5 bases at J; junction bases unmatched: 11. The CDR3 is 16 amino acids. Germline-derived CDR1 and CDR2 are PRHDT and FYEKMQ (reference sequence). CDR3 nucleotide sequence: TGTGCCAGCAGTGGGTGGTGGCGGGAGGGCCACAATGAGCAGTTCTTC. Encoded protein: CASSGWWREGHNEQFF.

This chain connects TRBV28 to TRBJ1-1; D may be TRBD1 (5 bases). Germline CDR1 is MDHEN and CDR2 is SYDVKM. This CDR3 spans 13 amino acids. Trimming took 2 bases from V and 4 from J, leaving 8 bases between them. CDR3: CASSLPGRTEAFF. DNA of the CDR3: TGTGCCAGCAGTTTACCGGGGCGCACTGAAGCTTTCTTT.

This clone has only one observation. The chain is built from TRBV11-2 and TRBJ2-5; 11 bases match TRBD2. V trimming: 6 bases; J trimming: 5 bases; junction bases outside the gene matches: 2. In germline, CDR1 is SGHAT, CDR2 FQNNGV. The CDR3 has 13 amino acids. In DNA form, the CDR3 reads TGTGCCAGCAGACGGACTAGCGGGGAGACCCAGTACTTC. Encoded protein: CASRRTSGETQYF.

This chain uses TRBV27 with TRBJ1-3; TRBD1 is a possible D gene (6 bases). CDR3 length: 23 amino acids. Looked up from germline, CDR1 is MNHEY and CDR2 is SMNVEV (reference sequence). Trimming stripped 2 bases from V and 0 bases from J, with 32 bases between. For the CDR3, the DNA is TGTGCCAGCAGTTTACCGGGGGGGGCTGGTTCCCTATATTTGGGATACTCTGGAAACACCATATATTTT. Translation gives CASSLPGGAGSLYLGYSGNTIYF.

This clone was seen a single time. V usage is TRBV3-1 (or the pseudogene TRBV3-2) and J usage is TRBJ2-3; TRBD1 matches at 10 bases. Trimming took 1 base from V and 3 from J; bases not matched to a gene: 7. This CDR3 contains 17 residues. The germline gives CDR1 LGHDT, CDR2 YNNKEL (reference sequence). The CDR3 DNA reads TGTGCCAGCAGCCAAGGCCTGGGACAGGGGAGGACAGATACGCAGTATTTT. Protein product: CASSQGLGQGRTDTQYF.

The chain carries TRBV7-2 and TRBJ1-5; 10 bases agree with TRBD1. Per germline, CDR1 SGHTA and CDR2 FQGNSA. The CDR3 runs 14 residues. V shed 5 bases and J 11 bases; nucleotides not matched to a gene: 9. CDR3 residues: CASSHETGGRTQHF. The CDR3 nucleotides are TGTGCCAGCAGCCACGAGACAGGGGGCAGGACCCAGCATTTT.

This clone has just a few counts. V gene TRBV7-9 combines with J gene TRBJ2-7; D may be TRBD1 (6 bases). The V gene's germline CDR1 is SEHNR and CDR2 FQNEAQ (reference sequence). V was cut by 5 bases and J by 2 bases, with 16 bases left in between. The CDR3 contains 15 residues. As DNA, the CDR3 is TGTGCCAGCAGCCCAAACCCGGACAGAGCCTACGAGCAGTACTTC. It is translated as CASSPNPDRAYEQYF. The whole variable domain, filled in from reference TRBV7-9 and TRBJ2-7, reads DTGVSQNPRHKITKRGQNVTFRCDPISEHNRLYWYRQTLGQGPEFLTYFQNEAQLEKSRLLSDRFSAERPKGSFSTLEIQRTEQGDSAMYLCASSPNPDRAYEQYFGPGTRLTVT.

The chain carries TRBV30 and TRBJ2-7, with D perhaps matching TRBD1 (6 bases). The CDR3 runs to 14 residues. The germline V and J ends were trimmed by 2 bases and 3 bases, with 14 bases remaining between them. The germline V gene has CDR1 GTSNPN and CDR2 SVGIG (reference sequence). CDR3 nucleotides: TGTGCCTGGAGTAACAGGGCCTACCTCTACGAGCAGTACTTC. This sequence encodes CAWSNRAYLYEQYF. Full variable domain (rest looked up from reference TRBV30 and TRBJ2-7): SQTIHQWPATLVQPVGSPLSLECTVEGTSNPNLYWYRQAAGRGLQLLFYSVGIGQISSEVPQNLSASRPQDRQFILSSKKLLLSDSGFYLCAWSNRAYLYEQYFGPGTRLTVT.

The chain carries TRBV7-3 and TRBJ1-1; 7 nucleotides align to TRBD1. The V segment lost 3 bases and the J segment 5 bases; nucleotides outside the gene matches: 6. CDR1 and CDR2 from the germline V gene are SGHTA and FQGTGA. The CDR3 sequence is 14 residues long. The CDR3 DNA sequence: TGTGCCAGCAGCTTTGGCAGGGGGAGGACTGAAGCTTTCTTT. Translation gives CASSFGRGRTEAFF.

This chain links TRBV28 with TRBJ1-5; no definite D call. The CDR3 totals 14 residues. Trimming shortened V by 5 bases and J by 3 bases, and 11 bases separated the two germline ends. The V gene's germline CDR1 is MDHEN and CDR2 SYDVKM. CDR3 sequence: CASSTQPPNQPQHF. For the CDR3, the DNA is TGTGCCAGCAGTACCCAGCCCCCCAATCAGCCCCAGCATTTT.

The chain has TRBV12-3 or TRBV12-4 and TRBJ2-5; D is uncertain. V lost 6 bases, J lost 5 bases, and 10 bases lay in between. This CDR3 is 12 amino acids long. CDR3 nucleotide sequence: TGTGCCAGCAGCGACCCTACCGAGACCCAGTACTTC. Its translation: CASSDPTETQYF.

This sequence joins TRBV28 and TRBJ1-5; 9 bases fit TRBD1. The germline gives CDR1 MDHEN, CDR2 SYDVKM. This CDR3 comprises 16 residues. V lost 2 bases and J lost 9; bases outside the gene matches: 11. The CDR3 nucleotides read TGTGCCAGCAGTTTAGAGTTTGGACAGGGGCTGCGGCCCCAGCATTTT. Protein product: CASSLEFGQGLRPQHF. The variable domain in full, completed from reference TRBV28 and TRBJ1-5, reads DVKVTQSSRYLVKRTGEKVFLECVQDMDHENMFWYRQDPGLGLRLIYFSYDVKMKEKGDIPEGYSVSREKKERFSLILESASTNQTSMYLCASSLEFGQGLRPQHFGDGTRLSIL.

The chain uses TRBV5-4 and TRBJ2-5; D tentatively fits TRBD1 or TRBD2 (8 bases each). The CDR3 sequence is 15 residues long. Between the trimmed V and J ends, which lost 4 bases and 9 bases, there was a span of 22 bases. Germline CDR1 reads SGHNT; CDR2 reads YYREEE (reference sequence). DNA for the CDR3: TGTGCCAGCAGCGCCGGACAGGGACGAGCGGGGGCCCAGTACTTC. Protein product: CASSAGQGRAGAQYF.

V usage is TRBV30 and J usage is TRBJ1-5; the match to TRBD1 covers 9 bases. Germline V gene lookup returns CDR1 GTSNPN and CDR2 SVGIG (reference sequence). The CDR3 totals 16 residues. Trimming at V came to 0 bases and at J to 7 bases, leaving 10 bases not matched to a gene. The CDR3 region is CAWSVARTGANQPQHF. The CDR3 DNA is TGTGCCTGGAGTGTCGCCAGGACAGGGGCAAACCAGCCCCAGCATTTT.

This chain uses TRBV2 with TRBJ1-1; D possibly corresponds to TRBD1 (5 bases). Germline CDR1 is SNHLY and CDR2 is FYNNEI. V was shortened by 7 bases and J by 0 bases, with 9 bases between the two germline ends. This CDR3 spans 13 amino acids. The CDR3 is CASNRGLNTEAFF. For the CDR3, the DNA is TGTGCCAGCAATAGGGGCCTGAACACTGAAGCTTTCTTT.

The chain links TRBV10-1 to TRBJ1-1, with D maybe TRBD1 (6 bases). V lost 9 bases, J lost 1 base, and 15 bases lay in between. Per germline, CDR1 WNHNN and CDR2 SYGVQD (reference sequence). The CDR3 runs to 14 residues. CDR3 sequence: CASGGPPENTEAFF. CDR3 bases: TGCGCCAGTGGGGGGCCTCCCGAGAACACTGAAGCTTTCTTT.

This clone is classed as medium-sized. The V gene is TRBV5-5, the J gene TRBJ1-5, with D perhaps TRBD1 (5 bases). CDR1 and CDR2 from the germline V gene are SGHKS and YYEKEE (reference sequence). The CDR3 covers 14 residues. V lost 5 bases and J lost 10, with 19 bases in between. As DNA, the CDR3 is TGTGCCAGCAGTTCCGGGACCGGTATTAATCCCCAGCATTTT. As protein: CASSSGTGINPQHF.

The gene calls are TRBV2 and TRBJ1-1; 10 nucleotides align to TRBD1. This CDR3 region has 14 residues. V lost 7 bases to trimming and J lost 5 bases; unmatched junction nucleotides: 7. Per the germline V gene, CDR1 is SNHLY and CDR2 is FYNNEI. This chain's CDR3 is CASIRTGGRTEAFF. Written as DNA, the CDR3 is TGTGCCAGCATCCGGACAGGGGGTAGAACTGAAGCTTTCTTT.

The gene calls are TRBV7-6 and TRBJ2-7; a weak D match, TRBD2 (5 bases). Germline lookup yields CDR1 SGHVS and CDR2 FNYEAQ. The CDR3 extends over 19 amino acids. Trimming took 5 bases from V and 4 from J, leaving 30 bases between them. DNA for the CDR3: TGTGCCAGCAGCCCTCAACCCGGGGTATTGAAATCTAGCCGGTACGAGCAGTACTTC. Its protein product is CASSPQPGVLKSSRYEQYF. Drawing the rest from reference TRBV7-6 and TRBJ2-7, the complete variable domain is GAGVSQSPRYKVTKRGQDVALRCDPISGHVSLYWYRQALGQGPEFLTYFNYEAQQDKSGLPNDRFSAERPEGSISTLTIQRTEQRDSAMYRCASSPQPGVLKSSRYEQYFGPGTRLTVT.

V is TRBV15 and J is TRBJ2-7; 7 positions match TRBD1. Germline trimming cut 7 bases from V and 6 bases from J; bases unmatched to any gene: 3. CDR1 and CDR2 (germline): LNHNV, YYDKDF (reference sequence). This CDR3 region has 11 residues. In nucleotides, the CDR3 is TGTGCCACCATCACAGGGGTCGAGCAGTACTTC. Amino acid sequence: CATITGVEQYF.

The chain links TRBV30 to TRBJ2-7; TRBD2 agrees at 12 bases. V trimming: 4 bases; J trimming: 2 bases; junction bases outside the gene matches: 33. Germline V gives CDR1 GTSNPN, CDR2 SVGIG (reference sequence). This CDR3 is 24 amino acids long. The CDR3 bases are TGTGCCTGGATCCCGGGCGGACGGGACAGGCAAGCCAGACTAGCGGGGGATCCCCCCTACGAGCAGTACTTC. Its protein is CAWIPGGRDRQARLAGDPPYEQYF. The full variable domain, completed using reference TRBV30 and TRBJ2-7, is SQTIHQWPATLVQPVGSPLSLECTVEGTSNPNLYWYRQAAGRGLQLLFYSVGIGQISSEVPQNLSASRPQDRQFILSSKKLLLSDSGFYLCAWIPGGRDRQARLAGDPPYEQYFGPGTRLTVT.

The rearrangement links TRBV27 to TRBJ1-2; no clear D. This CDR3 contains 14 residues. Germline CDR1 reads MNHEY; CDR2 reads SMNVEV (reference sequence). CDR3 nucleotides: TGTCCCCGCCTGGGAGGACGCCGGTCAGATGGCTACACCTTC. Translation: CPRLGGRRSDGYTF.